Listed below are T cell receptor beta chains from one sample, sequenced in a study of long-term antiretroviral therapy in people with HIV. The assay was immunoSEQ multiplex PCR, and TCRdb's table has in-frame clones only and misses some. The sample lists tens of thousands of clones; over 75% were seen once. Material: unsorted PBMCs, obtained 0.3 years after starting antiretroviral therapy. Every receptor here comes from a man aged 45 to 65 with HIV. Each CDR3 is given with its conserved first and last residue. A D gene is named only where the DNA matches it firmly. Rows give clone size only sometimes, using once, few, many, or a class for an expanded clone.

CDR3 protein | CDR3 DNA | D gene | J gene | clone size | V gene
CASSSWGGVTDTQYF | TGTGCCAGCAGCTCCTGGGGCGGGGTCACAGATACGCAGTATTTT | . | TRBJ2-3 | . | TRBV11-2
CASSPGQGGTEAFF | TGCGCCAGCAGCCCAGGACAGGGAGGCACTGAAGCTTTCTTT | TRBD1 | TRBJ1-1 | . | TRBV4-3
CASRGQGARYEQYF | TGTGCCAGCAGGGGACAGGGGGCGCGGTACGAGCAGTACTTC | TRBD1 | TRBJ2-7 | . | TRBV28
CASSWVGQGGYNEQFF | TGTGCCAGCAGTTGGGTGGGACAGGGAGGATACAATGAGCAGTTCTTC | TRBD1 | TRBJ2-1 | . | TRBV28
CASSWGENTEAFF | TGCGCCAGCAGTTGGGGGGAGAACACTGAAGCTTTCTTT | . | TRBJ1-1 | . | TRBV5-1
CASSLEGRGGGYTF | TGTGCCAGCAGCTTAGAGGGGCGGGGAGGCGGCTACACCTTC | . | TRBJ1-2 | . | TRBV7-2
CSVDEGSQPQHF | TGCAGCGTTGATGAAGGGAGTCAGCCCCAGCATTTT | . | TRBJ1-5 | medium-sized | TRBV29-1
CASSPPGPSSAGANVLTF | TGTGCCAGCTCACCTCCGGGACCCAGTAGCGCTGGGGCCAACGTCCTGACTTTC | . | TRBJ2-6 | . | TRBV18
CASSLAGEGGYTF | TGTGCCAGCAGCTTAGCAGGGGAGGGAGGCTACACCTTC | . | TRBJ1-2 | . | TRBV7-2
CAWREGLEWTYGYTF | TGTGCCTGGAGGGAGGGCCTTGAATGGACCTATGGCTACACCTTC | . | TRBJ1-2 | . | TRBV30
CASSPRGGASNQPQHF | TGTGCCAGTAGTCCAAGAGGAGGGGCTAGCAATCAGCCCCAGCATTTT | . | TRBJ1-5 | . | TRBV19
CASSPTSGQETQYF | TGTGCCAGCTCACCGACTAGCGGCCAAGAGACCCAGTACTTC | TRBD2 | TRBJ2-5 | . | TRBV18
CASSSNTGASYNEQFF | TGTGCCAGCAGTTCGAATACAGGGGCCTCCTACAATGAGCAGTTCTTC | TRBD1 | TRBJ2-1 | . | TRBV7-3
CAISGGTGNEKLFF | TGTGCCATCAGCGGGGGGACAGGGAATGAAAAACTGTTTTTT | TRBD1 | TRBJ1-4 | . | TRBV10-3
CASSLSVDRGRGQPQHF | TGTGCCAGCAGTTTAAGTGTTGACAGGGGAAGGGGCCAGCCCCAGCATTTT | TRBD1 | TRBJ1-5 | . | TRBV27
CASSQARQDYYEQYF | TGCGCCAGCAGCCAAGCCCGACAGGATTACTACGAGCAGTACTTC | . | TRBJ2-7 | . | TRBV4-1
CASSWQGGGYTF | TGTGCCAGCAGCTGGCAGGGGGGCGGCTACACCTTC | TRBD1 | TRBJ1-2 | . | TRBV5-4
CASSFPGSGELFF | TGTGCCAGCAGTTTCCCGGGTTCCGGGGAGCTGTTTTTT | . | TRBJ2-2 | . | TRBV28
CASSSKGTANEKLFF | TGTGCCAGCAGCTCAAAGGGGACGGCTAATGAAAAACTGTTTTTT | . | TRBJ1-4 | once | TRBV5-6
CAWSPRTNQPQHF | TGTGCCTGGAGTCCCCGGACGAATCAGCCCCAGCATTTT | . | TRBJ1-5 | . | TRBV30
CASRRDRGSTNEKLFF | TGTGCCAGCAGAAGGGACAGGGGATCAACTAATGAAAAACTGTTTTTT | TRBD1 | TRBJ1-4 | . | TRBV7-2
CASSPGTEVYGYTF | TGTGCCAGCTCTCCCGGGACAGAAGTCTATGGCTACACCTTC | TRBD1 | TRBJ1-2 | . | TRBV18
CASSFRVTEAFF | TGTGCCAGCAGCTTTAGGGTCACTGAAGCTTTCTTT | . | TRBJ1-1 | . | TRBV5-5
CASSFGAGTAKNIQYF | TGTGCCAGCAGTTTTGGGGCAGGCACAGCCAAAAACATTCAGTACTTC | . | TRBJ2-4 | . | TRBV6-5
CATSRVGSGANVLTF | TGTGCCACCAGCAGAGTGGGATCTGGGGCCAACGTCCTGACTTTC | . | TRBJ2-6 | . | TRBV15
CASSLVLAGFAYEQYF | TGTGCCAGCAGCTTAGTCCTAGCAGGGTTTGCCTACGAGCAGTACTTC | . | TRBJ2-7 | . | TRBV11-2
CASSFHERGETQYF | TGTGCCAGCAGTTTTCACGAGCGGGGGGAGACCCAGTACTTC | TRBD2 | TRBJ2-5 | once | TRBV27
CASSYSRTGGVYGYTF | TGTGCCAGCAGTTACTCGAGGACAGGGGGCGTCTATGGCTACACCTTC | TRBD1 | TRBJ1-2 | . | TRBV6-6
CASSSAGHKGSEAFF | TGCGCCAGCAGCTCGGCGGGACACAAGGGGAGTGAAGCTTTCTTT | . | TRBJ1-1 | once | TRBV5-1
CASSGGTSGTALETQYF | TGTGCCAGCAGTGGAGGGACTAGCGGAACTGCTTTAGAGACCCAGTACTTC | TRBD2 | TRBJ2-5 | . | TRBV6-1
CASSPRDRVRETQYF | TGTGCCAGCTCACCACGGGACAGGGTGAGGGAGACCCAGTACTTC | TRBD1 | TRBJ2-5 | once | TRBV18
CASSYGWGRPPYEQYF | TGTGCCAGCAGTTACGGGTGGGGGAGGCCCCCCTACGAGCAGTACTTC | . | TRBJ2-7 | . | TRBV6-5
CASSFGGSLGEQFF | TGTGCCAGCAGCTTTGGCGGGAGCTTAGGTGAGCAGTTCTTC | TRBD2 | TRBJ2-1 | . | TRBV11-3
CASSQSGSRTYEQYF | TGTGCCAGCAGCCAGTCAGGGTCCCGGACCTACGAGCAGTACTTC | . | TRBJ2-7 | . | TRBV14
CASSPRQALNYGYTF | TGTGCCAGCAGTCCCCGACAGGCACTTAACTATGGCTACACCTTC | . | TRBJ1-2 | . | TRBV6-5
CASSESTGGYGYTF | TGCGCCAGCAGTGAGTCCACAGGGGGCTATGGCTACACCTTC | TRBD1 | TRBJ1-2 | . | TRBV10-1
CASSLSGHTDTQYF | TGCGCCAGCAGCTTGAGTGGCCACACAGATACGCAGTATTTT | . | TRBJ2-3 | . | TRBV5-1
CAIRGRLAGGHNEQFF | TGTGCCATCAGGGGGCGACTAGCGGGAGGACACAATGAGCAGTTCTTC | TRBD2 | TRBJ2-1 | once | TRBV10-3
CASSLAIYNEQFF | TGTGCCAGCAGCTTAGCCATATACAATGAGCAGTTCTTC | . | TRBJ2-1 | . | TRBV7-2